Following are 23 T cell receptor beta chains from one sample sequenced in a study of a mutant IDH1 vaccine in newly diagnosed glioma. Sample time point: week 47, end of study. Vaccine doses each comprised 300 ug of mutant IDH1 20-mer peptide, with topical imiquimod. This table comes from immunoSEQ multiplex PCR, and its TCRdb copy is limited to in-frame clones, with some not included. The table records roughly 13,000 clones, around 76% of them present only once. The antigens these receptors bind are not known. Specimen: PBMCs, collected from a glioma patient whose treatment included an IDH1 peptide vaccine. These receptors all come from a woman aged 40 to 50 with glioma.

The chain joins TRBV12-5 to TRBJ2-5; D is unresolved. The germline CDR1 and CDR2 sequences are LGHNT and FRNRAP. This CDR3 is 12 amino acids long. The ends were cut back, 2 bases at V and 5 bases at J, with 6 bases in the middle. The DNA for the CDR3 is TGTGCTAGTGGTTTGTTTGGCGAGACCCAGTACTTC. Translation gives CASGLFGETQYF.

This sequence joins TRBV5-4 and TRBJ2-2; D not certain. V was clipped by 5 bases and J by 4 bases, with 12 bases between them. In germline, CDR1 is SGHNT, CDR2 YYREEE (reference sequence). This CDR3 comprises 14 residues. The CDR3 DNA reads as TGTGCCAGCAGTCCAGCACGGGCCACCGGGGAGCTGTTTTTT. Translation: CASSPARATGELFF.

The chain has TRBV4-3 and TRBJ2-1; 8 nucleotides agree with TRBD1. The CDR3 sequence is 15 residues long. V shed 1 base and J 10 bases; nucleotides not matched to a gene: 9. Germline CDR1 reads LGHNA; CDR2 reads YSLEER. CDR3 amino acids: CASSQGTGSYVEQFF. CDR3 coding DNA: TGCGCCAGCAGCCAAGGGACAGGGTCTTATGTCGAGCAGTTCTTC.

The chain combines TRBV29-1 with TRBJ1-1, with TRBD1 matching over 9 bases. Trimming took 0 bases from V and 11 from J; bases not matched to a gene: 13. This CDR3 comprises 15 residues. Germline CDR1 SQVTM, CDR2 ANQGSEA. Here the CDR3 reads CSVEDASGTGRAAFF. CDR3 bases: TGCAGCGTTGAAGATGCTTCCGGGACAGGGAGGGCGGCTTTCTTT. Supplemented by reference TRBV29-1 and TRBJ1-1, the full variable domain reads SAVISQKPSRDICQRGTSLTIQCQVDSQVTMMFWYRQQPGQSLTLIATANQGSEATYESGFVIDKFPISRPNLTFSTLTVSNMSPEDSSIYLCSVEDASGTGRAAFFGQGTRLTVV.

The chain recombines TRBV5-6 with TRBJ2-1; 9 nucleotides line up with TRBD2. Germline assignment: CDR1 SGHDT and CDR2 YYEEEE. The CDR3 length is 18 residues. Trimming cost V 1 base and J 0 bases; bases outside gene matches: 8. CDR3 DNA sequence: TGTGCCAGCAGCTTGCAAGCGGGGGGCCCGTTCTCCTACAATGAGCAGTTCTTC. The encoded protein is CASSLQAGGPFSYNEQFF.

The chain uses TRBV18 and TRBJ1-2, with TRBD1 identical over 9 bases. Trimming cost V 2 bases and J 4 bases; bases outside gene matches: 2. The CDR3 consists of 14 residues. Germline-derived CDR1 and CDR2 are KGHSH and LQKENI. CDR3 DNA sequence: TGTGCCAGCTCACCAGAGGGACAGGGCTATGGCTACACCTTC. Residues: CASSPEGQGYGYTF.

The chain uses TRBV4-3 and TRBJ1-2; the D gene is possibly TRBD1 (5 bases). Germline V lookup: CDR1 LGHNA, CDR2 YSLEER. There are 14 residues in the CDR3. V dropped 4 bases and J dropped 6 bases, with 15 bases sitting between them. The CDR3 loop is CASSLGGDWNGYTF. The CDR3 DNA follows: TGCGCCAGCAGCCTCGGCGGGGACTGGAATGGCTACACCTTC.

The chain carries TRBV27 and TRBJ2-7, with a weak D call TRBD2 (6 bases). The CDR3 loop spans 18 amino acids. CDR1 and CDR2 (germline): MNHEY, SMNVEV (reference sequence). V lost 8 bases to trimming and J lost 0 bases, with 26 bases between them. As DNA, the CDR3 is TGTGCCAGCTCGGGGCGGGGAGGCTATTTCTACGCCTCCTACGAGCAGTACTTC. Protein product: CASSGRGGYFYASYEQYF.

This clone is a singleton in its sample. V gene TRBV18 combines with J gene TRBJ1-4, with TRBD1 identical over 11 bases. Germline V gene lookup returns CDR1 KGHSH and CDR2 LQKENI. Trimming at V came to 6 bases and at J to 4 bases, leaving 1 base not matched to a gene. This CDR3 contains 14 residues. The CDR3 protein is CASSGQGVNEKLFF. The CDR3 DNA follows: TGTGCCAGCTCGGGACAGGGGGTTAATGAAAAACTGTTTTTT. Filled out from reference TRBV18 and TRBJ1-4, the complete variable domain reads NAGVMQNPRHLVRRRGQEARLRCSPMKGHSHVYWYRQLPEEGLKFMVYLQKENIIDESGMPKERFSAEFPKEGPSILRIQQVVRGDSAAYFCASSGQGVNEKLFFGSGTQLSVL.

The rearrangement uses TRBV2 and TRBJ2-5, with 9 bases identical to TRBD2. The CDR3 sequence is 15 residues long. The J segment lost 1 base and the V segment lost 11 bases, leaving 11 bases of the junction unmatched. Germline V gene lookup returns CDR1 SNHLY and CDR2 FYNNEI. The CDR3 DNA reads as TGTGCCGGCACCAATGGCGGGGGGGCCCAAGAGACCCAGTACTTC. Protein sequence: CAGTNGGGAQETQYF.

Only a few counts were recorded for this clone. The gene calls are TRBV4-3 and TRBJ1-1; D is unresolved. The V gene's germline CDR1 is LGHNA and CDR2 YSLEER. Trimming took off 3 bases at V and 7 bases at J, with 12 bases between the two ends. This CDR3 is built from 13 residues. The CDR3 nucleotides read TGCGCCAGCAGCCAGAGCAAGGGAGGTGAAGCTTTCTTT. Protein sequence: CASSQSKGGEAFF.

J is TRBJ1-4 and V is TRBV5-1, with 8 bases aligning to TRBD1. V lost 2 bases to trimming and J lost 5 bases; unmatched junction nucleotides: 8. This CDR3 spans 16 amino acids. Looked up from germline, CDR1 is SGHRS and CDR2 is YFSETQ. CDR3 in amino acids: CASSLSTGGGNEKLFF. CDR3 nucleotide sequence: TGCGCCAGCAGCTTAAGTACAGGGGGGGGCAATGAAAAACTGTTTTTT.

The gene calls are TRBV5-1 and TRBJ2-3; 7 positions agree with TRBD2. Germline CDR1 is SGHRS and CDR2 is YFSETQ. The CDR3 contains 13 residues. The V gene end was trimmed by 3 bases and the J gene end by 3 bases; junction bases not matched to a gene: 1. In nucleotides, the CDR3 is TGCGCCAGCAGCTCGGGGGGAACAGATACGCAGTATTTT. Encoded protein: CASSSGGTDTQYF.

With respect to this clone: A read error may produce the germline difference seen at one junction end. The genes are TRBV7-9 and TRBJ1-1; D call uncertain. CDR3 size: 11 residues. In germline, CDR1 is SEHNR, CDR2 FQNEAQ (reference sequence). The CDR3 DNA reads as TGCGCCAGCAGCCTCCGAAGGGAGGCTTTCTTT. It encodes CASSLRREAFF.

The gene calls are TRBV5-4 and TRBJ2-3, with D maybe TRBD1 (6 bases). CDR3 length: 15 residues. The germline V gene encodes CDR1 SGHNT and CDR2 YYREEE (reference sequence). With 5 bases removed from V and 0 bases from J, the gap between germline ends came to 13 bases. The CDR3 loop is CASSIGRGSTDTQYF. CDR3 in DNA: TGTGCCAGCAGTATCGGCAGGGGAAGCACAGATACGCAGTATTTT.

V gene TRBV6-5 combines with J gene TRBJ2-7, with D uncertain. Trimming stripped 0 bases from V and 7 bases from J, with 16 bases between. The germline V gene encodes CDR1 MNHEY and CDR2 SVGAGI. The CDR3 has 15 amino acids. The CDR3 reads CASSYSVGSLREQYF. In DNA form, the CDR3 reads TGTGCCAGCAGTTACTCGGTGGGCAGCCTAAGGGAGCAGTACTTC.

The rearrangement links TRBV2 to TRBJ1-4, with TRBD1 matching over 9 bases. Germline CDR1 is SNHLY and CDR2 is FYNNEI. The CDR3 has 15 amino acids. The V segment lost 8 bases and the J segment 5 bases; nucleotides outside the gene matches: 9. The CDR3, as DNA: TGTGCCAGCTATGAGTTCGGACAGGGGAATGAAAAACTGTTTTTT. Translating gives CASYEFGQGNEKLFF. Supplemented by reference TRBV2 and TRBJ1-4, the full variable domain reads EPEVTQTPSHQVTQMGQEVILRCVPISNHLYFYWYRQILGQKVEFLVSFYNNEISEKSEIFDDQFSVERPDGSNFTLKIRSTKLEDSAMYFCASYEFGQGNEKLFFGSGTQLSVL.

V usage is TRBV7-6 and J usage is TRBJ2-7; D not certain. Trimming shortened V by 1 base and J by 4 bases, and 8 bases separated the two germline ends. The CDR3 is 13 residues long. CDR1 SGHVS and CDR2 FNYEAQ come from the germline V gene. The CDR3 DNA sequence: TGTGCCAGCAGCTTAGGGAAGTTTTACGAGCAGTACTTC. It encodes CASSLGKFYEQYF.

The chain has TRBV2 and TRBJ1-2; D may be TRBD1 (6 bases). Germline V gene lookup returns CDR1 SNHLY and CDR2 FYNNEI. The CDR3 length is 13 residues. Trimming shortened V by 6 bases and J by 5 bases, and 13 bases separated the two germline ends. CDR3: CASSLDRYYGYTF. Written as DNA, the CDR3 is TGTGCCAGCAGCCTCGACAGGTATTATGGCTACACCTTC.

J is TRBJ1-4 and V is TRBV5-8; D is undetermined. Germline assignment: CDR1 SGHTS and CDR2 YDEGEE. The CDR3 length is 15 residues. The V and J ends lost 1 base and 3 bases respectively, with 10 bases between them. CDR3 region: CASSLKFDPNEKLFF. As DNA, the CDR3 is TGTGCCAGCAGCTTGAAGTTCGACCCTAATGAAAAACTGTTTTTT.

The V call is TRBV5-1, the J call TRBJ2-6, with no clear D. V was trimmed by 7 bases and J by 5 bases, leaving 16 bases between them. This CDR3 region has 15 residues. CDR1 and CDR2 from the germline V gene are SGHRS and YFSETQ. The CDR3: CASCGSQSRANVLTF. For the CDR3, the DNA is TGCGCCAGCTGCGGTTCACAAAGTCGGGCCAACGTCCTGACTTTC. Supplemented by reference TRBV5-1 and TRBJ2-6, the full variable domain reads KAGVTQTPRYLIKTRGQQVTLSCSPISGHRSVSWYQQTPGQGLQFLFEYFSETQRNKGNFPGRFSGRQFSNSRSEMNVSTLELGDSALYLCASCGSQSRANVLTFGAGSRLTVL.

The chain combines TRBV28 with TRBJ2-5; D possibly corresponds to TRBD1 (5 bases). Germline CDR1 MDHEN, CDR2 SYDVKM. This CDR3 comprises 14 residues. Trimming left V 6 bases short and J 6 bases short, with 17 bases between. CDR3 region: CASSITGSIKTQYF. In DNA form, the CDR3 reads TGTGCCAGCAGCATTACAGGTTCCATAAAGACCCAGTACTTC.

This clone was counted between two and nine times. The V and J genes are TRBV9 and TRBJ2-3; a weak D match, TRBD2 (5 bases). Between the trimmed V and J ends, which lost 3 bases and 0 bases, there was a span of 17 bases. The CDR3 covers 17 residues. Germline V gene data show CDR1 as SGDLS and CDR2 as YYNGEE. CDR3 sequence (DNA): TGTGCCAGCAGCGCCCCGGGGTCCTCTCCTAGCACAGATACGCAGTATTTT. This codes for CASSAPGSSPSTDTQYF.